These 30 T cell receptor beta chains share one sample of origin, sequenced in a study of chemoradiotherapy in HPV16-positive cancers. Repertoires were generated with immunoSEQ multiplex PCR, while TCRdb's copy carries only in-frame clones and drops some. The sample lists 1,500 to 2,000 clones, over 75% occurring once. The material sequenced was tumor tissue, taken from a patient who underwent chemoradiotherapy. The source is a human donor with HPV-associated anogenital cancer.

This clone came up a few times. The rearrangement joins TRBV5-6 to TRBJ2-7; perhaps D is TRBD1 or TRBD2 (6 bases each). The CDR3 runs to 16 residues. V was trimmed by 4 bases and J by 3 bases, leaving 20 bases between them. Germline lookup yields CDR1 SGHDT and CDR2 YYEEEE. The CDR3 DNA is TGTGCCAGCAGCGGGGGGTTGCAGGGGCGATACTACGAGCAGTACTTC. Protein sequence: CASSGGLQGRYYEQYF.

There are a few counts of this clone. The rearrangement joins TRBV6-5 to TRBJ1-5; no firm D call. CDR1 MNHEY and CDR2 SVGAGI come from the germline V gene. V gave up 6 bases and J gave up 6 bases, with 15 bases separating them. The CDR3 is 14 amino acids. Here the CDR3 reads CASSQTAQSQPQHF. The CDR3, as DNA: TGTGCCAGCAGCCAGACGGCTCAGAGTCAGCCCCAGCATTTT.

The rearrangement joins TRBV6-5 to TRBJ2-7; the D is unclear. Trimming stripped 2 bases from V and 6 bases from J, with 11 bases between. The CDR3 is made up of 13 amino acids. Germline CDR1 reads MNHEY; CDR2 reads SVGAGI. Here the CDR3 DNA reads TGTGCCAGCAGTTACGGGTCCTTCTCCGAGCAGTACTTC. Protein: CASSYGSFSEQYF.

CDR3 loop: CASSVGQSYEQYF. CDR3 sequence (DNA): TGTGCCAGCAGTGTTGGACAGTCCTACGAGCAGTACTTC. The chain links TRBV2 to TRBJ2-5; the D gene is possibly TRBD1 (6 bases). The J call may be incorrect, as the DNA end agrees better with TRBJ2-7. Germline loops: CDR1 SNHLY, CDR2 FYNNEI. This CDR3 comprises 13 residues.

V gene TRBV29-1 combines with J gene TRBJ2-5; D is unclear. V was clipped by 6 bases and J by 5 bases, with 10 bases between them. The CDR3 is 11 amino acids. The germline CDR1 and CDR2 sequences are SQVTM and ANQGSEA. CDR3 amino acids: CSVGFGETQYF. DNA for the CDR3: TGCAGCGTGGGGTTCGGGGAGACCCAGTACTTC.

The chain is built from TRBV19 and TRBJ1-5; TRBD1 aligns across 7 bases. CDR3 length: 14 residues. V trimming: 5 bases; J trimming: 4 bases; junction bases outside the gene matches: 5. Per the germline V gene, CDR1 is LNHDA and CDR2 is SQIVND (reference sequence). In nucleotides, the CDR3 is TGTGCCAGTAGTGGAGGGGGCAGGAATCAGCCCCAGCATTTT. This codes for CASSGGGRNQPQHF.

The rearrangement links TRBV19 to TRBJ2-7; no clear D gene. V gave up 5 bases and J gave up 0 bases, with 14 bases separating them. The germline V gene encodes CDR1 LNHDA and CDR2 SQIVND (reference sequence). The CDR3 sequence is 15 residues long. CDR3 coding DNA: TGTGCCAGTAGTTTTGAGAAGGGCGTCTCCTACGAGCAGTACTTC. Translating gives CASSFEKGVSYEQYF.

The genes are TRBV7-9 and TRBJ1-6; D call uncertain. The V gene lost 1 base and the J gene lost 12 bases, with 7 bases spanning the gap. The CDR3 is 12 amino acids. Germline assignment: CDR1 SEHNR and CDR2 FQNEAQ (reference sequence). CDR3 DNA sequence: TGTGCCAGCAGCTTAGGACAAGAACCCCTCCACTTT. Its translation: CASSLGQEPLHF.

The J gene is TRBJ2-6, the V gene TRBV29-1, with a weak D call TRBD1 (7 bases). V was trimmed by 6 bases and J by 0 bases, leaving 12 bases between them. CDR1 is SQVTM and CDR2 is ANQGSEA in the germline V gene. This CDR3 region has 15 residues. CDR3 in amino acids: CSVAGQPSGANVLTF. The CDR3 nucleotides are TGCAGCGTGGCGGGACAGCCCTCTGGGGCCAACGTCCTGACTTTC.

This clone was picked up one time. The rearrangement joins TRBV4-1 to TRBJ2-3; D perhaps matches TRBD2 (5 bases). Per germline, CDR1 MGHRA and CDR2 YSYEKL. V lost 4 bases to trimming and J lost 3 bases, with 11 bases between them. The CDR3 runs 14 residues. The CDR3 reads CASSRSGRTDTQYF. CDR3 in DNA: TGCGCCAGCAGCCGAAGTGGGAGAACAGATACGCAGTATTTT.

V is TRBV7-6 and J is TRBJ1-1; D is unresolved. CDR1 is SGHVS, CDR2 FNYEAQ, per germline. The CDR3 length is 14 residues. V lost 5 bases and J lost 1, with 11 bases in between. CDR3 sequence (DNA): TGTGCCAGCAGCCTCTCCAGTAAGAACACTGAAGCTTTCTTT. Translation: CASSLSSKNTEAFF.

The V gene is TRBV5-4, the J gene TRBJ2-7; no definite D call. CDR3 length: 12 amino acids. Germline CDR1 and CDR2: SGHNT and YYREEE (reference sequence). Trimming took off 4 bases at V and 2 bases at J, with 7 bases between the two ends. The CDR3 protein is CASSPNTYEQYF. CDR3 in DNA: TGTGCCAGCAGCCCTAATACCTACGAGCAGTACTTC.

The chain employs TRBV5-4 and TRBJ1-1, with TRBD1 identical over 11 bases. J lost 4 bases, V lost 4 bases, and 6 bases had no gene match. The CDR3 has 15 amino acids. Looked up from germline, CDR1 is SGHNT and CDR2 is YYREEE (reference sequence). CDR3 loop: CASSRTDRGPTEAFF. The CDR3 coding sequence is TGTGCCAGCAGCCGAACGGACAGGGGGCCCACTGAAGCTTTCTTT.

CDR3 in amino acids: CASSGKGISLFTGELFF. The CDR3 nucleotides read TGTGCCAGCAGTGGGAAAGGGATTTCACTTTTCACCGGGGAGCTGTTTTTT. This sequence joins TRBV25-1 and TRBJ2-2; no clear D gene. This CDR3 has 17 residues. V lost 4 bases and J lost 4, with 19 bases in between. The V gene's germline CDR1 is MGHDK and CDR2 SYGVNS.

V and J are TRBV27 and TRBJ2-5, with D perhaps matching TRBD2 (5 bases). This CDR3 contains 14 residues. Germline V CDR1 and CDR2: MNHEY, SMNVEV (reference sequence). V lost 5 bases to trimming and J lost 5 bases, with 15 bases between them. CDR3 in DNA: TGTGCCAGCAGTCAGTCTAGCCGCGCGGAGACCCAGTACTTC. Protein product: CASSQSSRAETQYF.

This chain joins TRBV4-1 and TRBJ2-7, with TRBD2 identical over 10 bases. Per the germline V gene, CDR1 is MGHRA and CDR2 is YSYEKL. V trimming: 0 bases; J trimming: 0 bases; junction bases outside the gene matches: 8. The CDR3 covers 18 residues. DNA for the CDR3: TGCGCCAGCAGCCAAGAAGGGACTAGCGCAAGTCGCTCCTACGAGCAGTACTTC. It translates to CASSQEGTSASRSYEQYF.

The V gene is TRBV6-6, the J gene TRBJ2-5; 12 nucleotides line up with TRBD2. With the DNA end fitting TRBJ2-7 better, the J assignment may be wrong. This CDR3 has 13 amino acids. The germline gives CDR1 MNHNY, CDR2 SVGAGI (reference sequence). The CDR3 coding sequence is TGTGCCAGCCGGACTAGCGGGGTCTACGAGCAGTACTTC. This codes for CASRTSGVYEQYF.

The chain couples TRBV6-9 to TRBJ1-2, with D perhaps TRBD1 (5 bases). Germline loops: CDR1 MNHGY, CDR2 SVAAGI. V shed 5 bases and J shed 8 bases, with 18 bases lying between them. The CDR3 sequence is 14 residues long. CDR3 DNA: TGTGCCAGCAGTGACGGGACTCCCGGCGGAGGCTACACCTTC. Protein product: CASSDGTPGGGYTF.

CDR3 region: CASSFWGFNQPQHF. CDR3 nucleotide sequence: TGTGCCAGCAGCTTCTGGGGCTTCAATCAGCCCCAGCATTTT. The rearrangement joins TRBV5-6 to TRBJ1-5, with D maybe TRBD1 (5 bases). Per germline, CDR1 SGHDT and CDR2 YYEEEE. This CDR3 is built from 14 residues. Trimming removed 2 bases at V and 3 bases at J, with 9 bases between.

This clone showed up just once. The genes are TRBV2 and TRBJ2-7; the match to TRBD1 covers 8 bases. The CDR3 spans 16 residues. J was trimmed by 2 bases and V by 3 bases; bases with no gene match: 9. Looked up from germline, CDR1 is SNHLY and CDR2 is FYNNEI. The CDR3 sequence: CASSDLTTGETYEQYF. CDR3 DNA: TGTGCCAGCAGTGACCTAACGACAGGGGAAACCTACGAGCAGTACTTC.

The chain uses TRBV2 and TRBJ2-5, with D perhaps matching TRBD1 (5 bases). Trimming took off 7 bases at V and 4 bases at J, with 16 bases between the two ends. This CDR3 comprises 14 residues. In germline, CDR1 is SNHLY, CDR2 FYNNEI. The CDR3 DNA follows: TGTGCCAGCATCCCCGGAAGGGGCGGAGAGACCCAGTACTTC. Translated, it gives CASIPGRGGETQYF.

The CDR3 protein is CASSDPPGSAVDPQHF. The CDR3 nucleotides read TGTGCCAGCAGTGACCCACCGGGCTCCGCCGTTGATCCCCAGCATTTT. This chain links TRBV6-1 with TRBJ1-5, with D hard to call. Looked up from germline, CDR1 is MNHNS and CDR2 is SASEGT. This CDR3 is 16 amino acids long. V was shortened by 3 bases and J by 10 bases, with 22 bases between the two germline ends.

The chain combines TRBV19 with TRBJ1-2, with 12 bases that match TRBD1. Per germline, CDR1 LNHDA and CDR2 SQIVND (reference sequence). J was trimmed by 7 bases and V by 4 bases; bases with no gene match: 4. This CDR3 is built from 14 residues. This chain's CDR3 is CASSKGQGAPGYTF. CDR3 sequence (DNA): TGTGCCAGTAGTAAGGGACAGGGGGCGCCTGGCTACACCTTC.

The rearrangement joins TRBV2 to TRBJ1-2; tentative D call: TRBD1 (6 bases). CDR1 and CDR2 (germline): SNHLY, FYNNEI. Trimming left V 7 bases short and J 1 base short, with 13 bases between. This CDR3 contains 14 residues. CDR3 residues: CASIEQGRNYGYTF. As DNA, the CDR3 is TGTGCCAGCATCGAACAGGGTCGTAACTATGGCTACACCTTC.

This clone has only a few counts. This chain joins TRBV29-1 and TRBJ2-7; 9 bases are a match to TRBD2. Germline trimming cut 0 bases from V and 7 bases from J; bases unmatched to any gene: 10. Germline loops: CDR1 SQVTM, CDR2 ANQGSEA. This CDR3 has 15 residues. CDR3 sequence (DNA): TGCAGCGTTGAAGATCTTGGGACTAGCTCGCTAGAGCAGTACTTC. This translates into CSVEDLGTSSLEQYF.

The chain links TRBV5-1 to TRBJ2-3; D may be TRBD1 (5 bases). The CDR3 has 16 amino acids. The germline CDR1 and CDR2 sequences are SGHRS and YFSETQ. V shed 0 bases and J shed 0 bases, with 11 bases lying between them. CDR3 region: CASSLEGVTSTDTQYF. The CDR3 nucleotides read TGCGCCAGCAGCTTGGAAGGGGTCACTAGCACAGATACGCAGTATTTT.

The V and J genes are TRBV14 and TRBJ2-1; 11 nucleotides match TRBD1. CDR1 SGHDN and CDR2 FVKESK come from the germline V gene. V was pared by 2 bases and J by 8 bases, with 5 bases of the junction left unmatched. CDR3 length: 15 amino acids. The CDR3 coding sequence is TGTGCCAGCAGCCAATCCGGGACAGGGGGATATGAGCAGTTCTTC. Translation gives CASSQSGTGGYEQFF.

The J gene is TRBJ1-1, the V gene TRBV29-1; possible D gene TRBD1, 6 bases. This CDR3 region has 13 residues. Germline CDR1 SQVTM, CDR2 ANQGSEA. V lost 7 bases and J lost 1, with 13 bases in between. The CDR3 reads CSANRATNTEAFF. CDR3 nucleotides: TGCAGCGCCAACAGGGCGACGAACACTGAAGCTTTCTTT.

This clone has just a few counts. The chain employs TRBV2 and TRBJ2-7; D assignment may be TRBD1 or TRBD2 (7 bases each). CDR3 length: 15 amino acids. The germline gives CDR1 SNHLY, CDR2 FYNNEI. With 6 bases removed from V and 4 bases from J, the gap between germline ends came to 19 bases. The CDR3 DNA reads TGTGCCAGCAGCCCCGTCGGGGGGACAGATTACGAGCAGTACTTC. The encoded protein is CASSPVGGTDYEQYF.

CDR3 loop: CASSLGGGRTDTQYF. The CDR3 coding sequence is TGTGCCAGCAGCTTAGGGGGAGGTCGCACAGATACGCAGTATTTT. The rearrangement joins TRBV7-2 to TRBJ2-3; weak D call: TRBD2 (6 bases). This CDR3 has 15 amino acids. Between the trimmed V and J ends, which lost 1 base and 1 base, there was a span of 9 bases. Germline V gene lookup returns CDR1 SGHTA and CDR2 FQGNSA.